This T cell receptor beta chain was obtained from a study of EBV T-cell therapy then PD-1 blockade in nasopharyngeal carcinoma. With respect to this clone: What it recognizes is unknown.

Indicated treatment: AdE1-LMPpoly-expanded autologous EBV-specific T-cell therapy followed by anti-PD-1 nivolumab. The assay was immunoSEQ multiplex PCR, and TCRdb's table has in-frame clones only and misses some. The data contain roughly 22,000 clones, about four fifths of them singletons. CDR3 length equals 17 residues. CDR1 and CDR2 from the germline V gene are SGHKS and YYEKEE (reference sequence). V lost 2 bases and J 0 bases, leaving 18 bases between the germline ends. This clonotype originated in a man in his forties or fifties with nasopharyngeal carcinoma. V and J are TRBV5-5 and TRBJ2-7; TRBD1 or TRBD2 may be the D gene (5 bases each). The starting material was CD8+ T cells from blood, obtained at day -245 from a patient whose treatment included autologous EBV-specific T cells and nivolumab. The CDR3 bases are TGTGCCAGCAGCTTCTTTCCAGGGACCCCCAGCTCCTACGAGCAGTACTTC. It yields the protein CASSFFPGTPSSYEQYF.